The next 27 T cell receptor beta chains were all read from a single sample in a study of T-cell reconstitution after alpha-beta-depleted transplantation in children. A library of TCRbeta sequences, prepared with unique molecular identifiers, was generated. MiXCR, applied by TCRdb to the PCR reads, yields one record per CDR3 protein. Of about 980,000 distinct CDR3 sequences in the sample, 25% to 30% were seen once. The material sequenced was PBMCs, mostly from graft donor cells, taken 360 days after TCRalphabeta/CD19-depleted stem cell transplant. The receptors were gathered from a boy younger than two who had a stem cell transplant for SCID, so the T cells may come from the graft donor.

This chain joins TRBV12-3 or TRBV12-4 and TRBJ2-3; D gene ambiguous. The CDR3 contains 15 residues. Trimming shortened V by 5 bases and J by 3 bases, and 15 bases separated the two germline ends. The CDR3 region is CASSPDGPGTDTQYF. The CDR3 coding sequence is TGTGCCAGCAGTCCAGATGGACCCGGTACAGATACGCAGTATTTT.

In its sample, this clonotype was seen a few times. The chain recombines TRBV15 with TRBJ2-2; a weak D match, TRBD1 (6 bases). CDR3 length equals 18 residues. The germline CDR1 and CDR2 sequences are LNHNV and YYDKDF (reference sequence). V lost 0 bases and J lost 6, with 20 bases in between. In DNA form, the CDR3 reads TGTGCCACCAGCAGAGATATACAGACTTGGGGGCAGGCCGGGGAGCTGTTTTTT. This translates into CATSRDIQTWGQAGELFF.

This clonotype was counted at least ten times. The chain is built from TRBV27 and TRBJ2-7; no firm D call. The germline gives CDR1 MNHEY, CDR2 SMNVEV (reference sequence). Trimming cost V 2 bases and J 2 bases, with 13 bases left between them. The CDR3 totals 15 residues. The CDR3 is CASSLGQAIAYEQYF. In nucleotides, the CDR3 is TGTGCCAGCAGTTTAGGGCAGGCAATCGCCTACGAGCAGTACTTC.

The chain joins TRBV4-1 to TRBJ2-3; D possibly corresponds to TRBD2 (5 bases). Germline CDR1 reads MGHRA; CDR2 reads YSYEKL. V shed 0 bases and J shed 4 bases, with 11 bases lying between them. CDR3 length: 15 residues. The CDR3 spells CASSQDRRAADTQYF. The CDR3 nucleotides are TGCGCCAGCAGCCAAGACCGGCGGGCGGCAGATACGCAGTATTTT.

The gene calls are TRBV7-3 and TRBJ2-2, with 9 bases that match TRBD2. With V trimmed by 1 base and J by 0 bases, 3 bases remained unmatched. This CDR3 comprises 17 residues. Germline values: CDR1 SGHTA, CDR2 FQGTGA. CDR3 nucleotides: TGTGCCAGCAGCTTAATAGCGGGGGCCTCGAACACCGGGGAGCTGTTTTTT. Translating gives CASSLIAGASNTGELFF.

The chain recombines TRBV13 with TRBJ2-7, with 15 bases fitting TRBD2. V dropped 5 bases and J dropped 3; count of bases not matched to a gene: 5. CDR1 PRHDT and CDR2 FYEKMQ come from the germline V gene (reference sequence). The CDR3 consists of 16 residues. The CDR3 DNA is TGTGCCAGCAGCCGAGGACTAGCGGGGGGGCACTACGAGCAGTACTTC. Its protein product is CASSRGLAGGHYEQYF.

The chain employs TRBV5-6 and TRBJ2-3, with unresolved D. In germline, CDR1 is SGHDT, CDR2 YYEEEE. CDR3 size: 13 residues. V lost 1 base, J lost 2 bases, and 5 bases lay in between. The CDR3 loop is CASSLYSTDTQYF. CDR3 DNA sequence: TGTGCCAGCAGCTTGTATTCCACAGATACGCAGTATTTT. Based on the CDR3 plus reference TRBV5-6 and TRBJ2-3, the full variable domain is DAGVTQSPTHLIKTRGQQVTLRCSPKSGHDTVSWYQQALGQGPQFIFQYYEEEERQRGNFPDRFSGHQFPNYSSELNVNALLLGDSALYLCASSLYSTDTQYFGPGTRLTVL.

This clonotype was observed a handful of times. The gene calls are TRBV13 and TRBJ1-3; maybe TRBD1 (6 bases). CDR3 length: 17 residues. CDR1 and CDR2 (germline): PRHDT, FYEKMQ (reference sequence). V gave up 3 bases and J gave up 4 bases, with 19 bases separating them. CDR3 sequence (DNA): TGTGCCAGCAGCTTCCGCCTGGGACCAGGGGACGGAAACACCATATATTTT. Its protein product is CASSFRLGPGDGNTIYF.

In its sample, this clonotype was seen many times. The CDR3 nucleotides read TGTGCCAGCAGTTTGTTGGCAGAAGAGACCCAGTACTTC. Its protein is CASSLLAEETQYF. The rearrangement joins TRBV28 to TRBJ2-5; D call uncertain. Between the trimmed V and J ends, which lost 3 bases and 3 bases, there was a span of 8 bases. CDR1 MDHEN and CDR2 SYDVKM come from the germline V gene. The CDR3 contains 13 residues.

In the case of this clonotype: Without the conserved terminal phenylalanine or tryptophan, this CDR3 likely stems from a read error. The rearrangement joins TRBV29-1 to TRBJ2-3; the D is unclear. The germline V gene has CDR1 SQVTM and CDR2 ANQGSEA. The CDR3 has 11 amino acids. Trimming took 3 bases from V and 6 from J, leaving 7 bases between them. The CDR3 region has the DNA TGCAGCGTTGACGATGGGGATACGCAGTATTAT. Amino acids: CSVDDGDTQYY.

The J gene is TRBJ2-3, the V gene TRBV29-1; D is perhaps TRBD2 (6 bases). This CDR3 comprises 15 residues. V dropped 4 bases and J dropped 0 bases, with 14 bases sitting between them. CDR1 and CDR2 from the germline V gene are SQVTM and ANQGSEA. The CDR3 DNA reads as TGCAGCGTTGTTTCGGGGGTTCTTAGCACAGATACGCAGTATTTT. Protein: CSVVSGVLSTDTQYF.

V usage is TRBV29-1 and J usage is TRBJ2-7; D is perhaps TRBD2 (6 bases). This CDR3 spans 15 amino acids. Trimming took off 0 bases at V and 6 bases at J, with 18 bases between the two ends. From germline, CDR1 is SQVTM and CDR2 ANQGSEA. In DNA form, the CDR3 reads TGCAGCGTTGAAGAGGACCCGGGACTGCCGGGCGAGCAGTACTTC. Its protein is CSVEEDPGLPGEQYF.

CDR3 sequence reads: CASSPRWGTRGEKLFF. CDR3 bases: TGTGCCAGCAGCCCACGGTGGGGGACCAGGGGTGAAAAACTGTTTTTT. The chain links TRBV7-2 to TRBJ1-4, with a possible D match to TRBD1 (6 bases). The germline V gene has CDR1 SGHTA and CDR2 FQGNSA. Trimming took 5 bases from V and 7 from J, leaving 20 bases between them. This CDR3 contains 16 residues.

The chain links TRBV9 to TRBJ2-7; perhaps TRBD2 as D (6 bases). Germline values: CDR1 SGDLS, CDR2 YYNGEE. V gave up 4 bases and J gave up 7 bases, with 18 bases separating them. The CDR3 loop spans 14 amino acids. The CDR3, as DNA: TGTGCCAGCAGCCCCAGAGCGGGTATGAAGGAGCAGTACTTC. Translation gives CASSPRAGMKEQYF.

In this sample, this clonotype turned up a few times. The V call is TRBV5-6, the J call TRBJ2-5; 9 nucleotides match TRBD2. The V and J ends lost 0 bases and 4 bases, in that order; junction bases with no gene match: 7. The CDR3 totals 16 residues. Germline-derived CDR1 and CDR2 are SGHDT and YYEEEE. The CDR3 loop reads CASSLEAGGRVETQYF. The CDR3, as DNA: TGTGCCAGCAGCTTGGAGGCGGGGGGGCGGGTAGAGACCCAGTACTTC.

This clonotype has a handful of counts. The chain links TRBV15 to TRBJ2-5; TRBD1 matches 7 bases. The CDR3 spans 16 residues. The germline V gene encodes CDR1 LNHNV and CDR2 YYDKDF (reference sequence). Trimming cost V 5 bases and J 9 bases; bases outside gene matches: 18. The CDR3 loop is CATSLRVSTGRGAQYF. For the CDR3, the DNA is TGTGCCACCAGCCTTCGTGTCTCGACAGGGAGAGGGGCCCAGTACTTC.

The chain employs TRBV20-1 and TRBJ2-5; 9 bases are shared with TRBD2. The CDR3 contains 15 residues. Germline V gene sequence: CDR1 DFQATT, CDR2 SNEGSKA (reference sequence). Unmatched junction bases numbered 8, after V lost 6 bases and J lost 0 bases. The CDR3 protein is CSAAGTSTDQETQYF. The CDR3 DNA follows: TGCAGTGCAGCCGGGACTAGCACGGACCAAGAGACCCAGTACTTC.

This chain connects TRBV20-1 to TRBJ2-1; D possibly uses TRBD1 or TRBD2 (5 bases each). This CDR3 region has 16 residues. Trimming shortened V by 6 bases and J by 1 base, and 19 bases separated the two germline ends. CDR1 DFQATT and CDR2 SNEGSKA come from the germline V gene (reference sequence). CDR3 coding DNA: TGCAGTGCCAGCGACGGGACCAGGCCTTCCTACAATGAGCAGTTCTTC. This gives the protein CSASDGTRPSYNEQFF.

The chain links TRBV20-1 to TRBJ2-3, with unresolved D. Trimming pared 3 bases from V and 2 bases from J, leaving 6 bases between. From germline, CDR1 is DFQATT and CDR2 SNEGSKA (reference sequence). This CDR3 contains 12 residues. In nucleotides, the CDR3 is TGCAGTGCTAGTCCGGTCACAGATACGCAGTATTTT. This encodes CSASPVTDTQYF.

The chain has TRBV12-3 or TRBV12-4 and TRBJ1-1; tentative D call: TRBD1 (6 bases). Deletions cut 3 bases from V and 7 bases from J, with 15 bases between. CDR3 length equals 14 residues. CDR3 sequence (DNA): TGTGCCAGCAGTTTTAAGGCAGGGGCAAGTGAAGCTTTCTTT. Translated, it gives CASSFKAGASEAFF.

V and J are TRBV10-1 and TRBJ2-3; D might be TRBD2 (7 bases). Between the trimmed V and J ends, which lost 7 bases and 2 bases, there was a span of 19 bases. CDR3 length: 16 amino acids. CDR1 and CDR2 (germline): WNHNN, SYGVQD (reference sequence). Written as DNA, the CDR3 is TGCGCCAGCACCCCTCTCCGGGGGGCCAACACAGATACGCAGTATTTT. This sequence encodes CASTPLRGANTDTQYF.

The chain carries TRBV12-3 or TRBV12-4 and TRBJ2-3, with no clear D. The CDR3 is 13 amino acids. V lost 6 bases and J lost 4, with 11 bases in between. The chain's CDR3 is CASSPAAADTQYF. CDR3 coding DNA: TGTGCCAGCAGCCCCGCTGCGGCAGATACGCAGTATTTT.

Only a few counts were recorded for this clonotype. This chain joins TRBV14 and TRBJ2-5; no clear D. The V and J ends lost 0 bases and 6 bases respectively, with 11 bases between them. CDR1 is SGHDN and CDR2 is FVKESK in the germline V gene. The CDR3 consists of 14 residues. The CDR3, as DNA: TGTGCCAGCAGCCAAGACAGGAGTATACAGACCCAGTACTTC. This sequence encodes CASSQDRSIQTQYF.

The rearrangement links TRBV4-2 to TRBJ1-5; TRBD1 agrees at 10 bases. This CDR3 is 15 amino acids long. The ends lost 0 bases at V and 11 bases at J; junction bases unmatched: 7. Germline CDR1 reads LGHNA; CDR2 reads YNFKEQ. CDR3 in amino acids: CASSQEDRGLRAQHF. As DNA, the CDR3 is TGTGCCAGCAGCCAAGAAGACAGGGGGCTCAGGGCCCAGCATTTT.

This chain links TRBV7-3 with TRBJ2-3, with TRBD2 identical over 8 bases. CDR1 and CDR2 (germline): SGHTA, FQGTGA. The CDR3 contains 16 residues. V shed 4 bases and J 6 bases; nucleotides not matched to a gene: 12. This CDR3 is CASSSPRAGGGDTQYF. DNA for the CDR3: TGTGCCAGCAGCTCCCCCAGGGCGGGGGGCGGTGATACGCAGTATTTT.

This rearrangement joins TRBV28 to TRBJ2-2; 10 positions agree with TRBD2. The germline gives CDR1 MDHEN, CDR2 SYDVKM. CDR3 length: 19 amino acids. V shed 5 bases, J shed 7 bases, and the junction held 19 bases outside the gene matches. Written as DNA, the CDR3 is TGTGCCAGCAGTACCCTTAGCGGGGGGTTTTTCAGGATGGTCGGGGAGCTGTTTTTT. The encoded protein is CASSTLSGGFFRMVGELFF.

The gene calls are TRBV20-1 and TRBJ2-7; D is unresolved. This CDR3 region has 13 residues. V was trimmed by 5 bases and J by 2 bases, leaving 13 bases between them. The V gene's germline CDR1 is DFQATT and CDR2 SNEGSKA (reference sequence). CDR3 nucleotide sequence: TGCAGTGCTTTTCAAGGAGCGCCCTACGAGCAGTACTTC. It specifies CSAFQGAPYEQYF.